Listed here are 18 T cell receptor beta chains from one sample, sequenced in a study of blood T cell repertoires in COVID-19. Here immunoSEQ multiplex PCR was the method, and the copy in TCRdb shows in-frame clones only, minus some. The sample includes more than 95,000 clones, about 86% seen only once; the top ten take around 13%. Sequencing used peripheral blood. The receptors come from a woman in her fifties or sixties in a cohort sampled during active or convalescent COVID-19.

This clone was seen a handful of times. The chain carries TRBV28 and TRBJ1-2; TRBD1 might be the D (6 bases). Germline V gene data show CDR1 as MDHEN and CDR2 as SYDVKM. The V end lost 4 bases, the J end lost 6 bases, and 15 bases lay between the germline ends. The CDR3 is 14 amino acids. In nucleotides, the CDR3 is TGTGCCAGCAGTTCCTACAGGGTAACAGATGGCTACACCTTC. Protein: CASSSYRVTDGYTF.

J is TRBJ1-6 and V is TRBV19, with 8 bases lining up with TRBD1. This CDR3 has 14 amino acids. Germline trimming cut 6 bases from V and 5 bases from J; bases unmatched to any gene: 3. Germline V gene data show CDR1 as LNHDA and CDR2 as SQIVND (reference sequence). CDR3 bases: TGTGCCAGTAGGACGGGACAGGATAATTCACCCCTCCACTTT. Its translation is CASRTGQDNSPLHF.

About this clone itself: The junction differs from germline at one of its ends, possibly a read error. This chain joins TRBV5-1 and TRBJ1-2; 11 nucleotides agree with TRBD1. The CDR3 extends over 12 amino acids. Germline V gives CDR1 SGHRS, CDR2 YFSETQ. CDR3 nucleotide sequence: TGCGCCAGCAGCTTGGAGGGGACAGGGGGATACTTC. Translation: CASSLEGTGGYF.

The chain has TRBV6-5 and TRBJ1-2; D gene unclear. The V end was cut by 6 bases, the J end by 1 base, with 9 bases between. Looked up from germline, CDR1 is MNHEY and CDR2 is SVGAGI. This CDR3 is 13 amino acids long. CDR3 bases: TGTGCCAGCAGCCCGGGAAGTAACTATGGCTACACCTTC. Its translation is CASSPGSNYGYTF.

About this clone: The junction and the germline gene differ at one end; a read error may be behind it. J is TRBJ1-2 and V is TRBV5-1; 7 positions match TRBD1. CDR3 length: 14 amino acids. Germline lookup yields CDR1 SGHRS and CDR2 YFSETQ. CDR3 region: CASRLGQSNYGYTF. As DNA, the CDR3 is TGCGCCAGCAGATTGGGACAGAGCAACTATGGCTACACCTTC.

The J gene is TRBJ2-1, the V gene TRBV28, with a possible D match to TRBD2 (6 bases). Germline values: CDR1 MDHEN, CDR2 SYDVKM. Trimming took off 7 bases at V and 6 bases at J, with 13 bases between the two ends. There are 13 residues in the CDR3. CDR3 in DNA: TGTGCCAGCATCCCCGGGACTTCCAATGAGCAGTTCTTC. Encoded protein: CASIPGTSNEQFF.

V gene TRBV5-1 combines with J gene TRBJ1-1; 7 nucleotides line up with TRBD1. CDR3 length: 14 amino acids. Germline CDR1 is SGHRS and CDR2 is YFSETQ. V dropped 1 base and J dropped 5; count of bases not matched to a gene: 5. CDR3 sequence: CASSLSSRGTEAFF. For the CDR3, the DNA is TGCGCCAGCAGCTTGTCATCCAGGGGGACTGAAGCTTTCTTT.

The chain is built from TRBV19 and TRBJ1-5, with D perhaps TRBD1 (5 bases). The V gene's germline CDR1 is LNHDA and CDR2 SQIVND (reference sequence). CDR3 size: 13 residues. V lost 3 bases to trimming and J lost 6 bases, with 9 bases between them. CDR3 loop: CASSIYGGQPQHF. CDR3 bases: TGTGCCAGTAGTATTTACGGGGGTCAGCCCCAGCATTTT.

The rearrangement joins TRBV5-1 to TRBJ1-2; tentatively, D is TRBD1 (5 bases). Trimming took off 0 bases at V and 6 bases at J, with 9 bases between the two ends. This CDR3 region has 13 residues. Germline assignment: CDR1 SGHRS and CDR2 YFSETQ. CDR3 in DNA: TGCGCCAGCAGCTTGGCGGGGGGAGATGGCTACACCTTC. This encodes CASSLAGGDGYTF.

This sequence joins TRBV28 and TRBJ1-2; 7 nucleotides align to TRBD1. The germline V gene encodes CDR1 MDHEN and CDR2 SYDVKM. V shed 5 bases, J shed 1 base, and the junction held 13 bases outside the gene matches. The CDR3 covers 17 residues. CDR3 amino acids: CASSPLLDRRLNYGYTF. CDR3 DNA: TGTGCCAGCAGTCCCCTTCTGGACAGGCGACTTAACTATGGCTACACCTTC.

The chain joins TRBV6-5 to TRBJ1-1; possible D gene TRBD1, 6 bases. Trimming shortened V by 7 bases and J by 1 base, and 13 bases separated the two germline ends. This CDR3 is 14 amino acids long. Germline CDR1 and CDR2: MNHEY and SVGAGI. The CDR3 DNA reads TGTGCCAGCACCTCGGGACACCCGAACACTGAAGCTTTCTTT. Protein: CASTSGHPNTEAFF.

The V and J genes are TRBV5-1 and TRBJ1-6; a possible D gene is TRBD1 (5 bases). Germline CDR1 is SGHRS and CDR2 is YFSETQ. Trimming shortened V by 7 bases and J by 0 bases, and 14 bases separated the two germline ends. This CDR3 has 16 amino acids. DNA of the CDR3: TGCGCCAGCGCCCCCAGGGTTAGCTCCTATAATTCACCCCTCCACTTT. This sequence encodes CASAPRVSSYNSPLHF.

This chain joins TRBV28 and TRBJ1-5; 9 nucleotides line up with TRBD1. In germline, CDR1 is MDHEN, CDR2 SYDVKM. The V and J ends lost 8 bases and 5 bases, in that order; junction bases with no gene match: 4. The CDR3 extends over 13 amino acids. The CDR3 DNA is TGTGCCAGCGGACAGGGGTCCCATCAGCCCCAGCATTTT. It specifies CASGQGSHQPQHF.

The chain is built from TRBV5-1 and TRBJ2-1; 8 bases are shared with TRBD1. This CDR3 region has 15 residues. The V and J ends lost 6 bases and 1 base, in that order; junction bases with no gene match: 6. Germline V gene sequence: CDR1 SGHRS, CDR2 YFSETQ. The CDR3 DNA reads as TGCGCCAGCACCAGGGGACAGGTATCCTACAATGAGCAGTTCTTC. Its protein product is CASTRGQVSYNEQFF.

The sample holds a few counts of this clone. Other DNA sequences in this sample translate to the same CDR3. The V and J genes are TRBV11-2 and TRBJ1-4; D is unclear. V lost 1 base to trimming and J lost 3 bases, with 9 bases between them. This CDR3 is 15 amino acids long. Germline V gene lookup returns CDR1 SGHAT and CDR2 FQNNGV. The chain's CDR3 is CASSLGGGPNEKLFF. The CDR3 DNA reads TGTGCCAGCAGCTTAGGGGGAGGGCCTAATGAAAAACTGTTTTTT.

A word on this clone: Sequence at one end of the junction differs from germline and may be a read error. The chain employs TRBV28 and TRBJ1-6; no firm D call. In germline, CDR1 is MDHEN, CDR2 SYDVKM. The CDR3 spans 12 residues. The CDR3 is CASRPDNLPLHF. The CDR3 DNA sequence: TGTGCCAGCAGACCAGACAATTTACCCCTCCACTTT.

The V and J genes are TRBV28 and TRBJ1-3, with a tentative D call TRBD1 (5 bases). This CDR3 is built from 15 residues. V lost 4 bases and J lost 7, with 17 bases in between. Germline V CDR1 and CDR2: MDHEN, SYDVKM. The CDR3 spells CASSSLFMQGNTIYF. CDR3 coding DNA: TGTGCCAGCAGTTCCCTCTTCATGCAGGGCAACACCATATATTTT.

The rearrangement joins TRBV3-1 (or the pseudogene TRBV3-2) to TRBJ1-6; D gene uncertain. CDR3 length: 16 amino acids. V was clipped by 5 bases and J by 6 bases, with 17 bases between them. From germline, CDR1 is LGHDT and CDR2 YNNKEL (reference sequence). In DNA, the CDR3 is TGTGCCAGCAGCGAAGCATGGGCCCTCGTTAATTCACCCCTCCACTTT. Its protein is CASSEAWALVNSPLHF.